Following are 9 T cell receptor beta chains from one sample sequenced in a study of shared clonotypes between healthy human individuals. Generated by immunoSEQ multiplex PCR, the TCRdb table keeps only in-frame clones and is missing some. The repertoire holds 2 million to 3 million clones, roughly nine tenths seen once, with about 0.13% in the top ten. Sequencing used naive CD4+ T cells sorted from blood. Regarding subset: CD45RA+ positively selected. The receptors shown here come from a man younger than 30 in good health.

The V and J genes are TRBV10-3 and TRBJ1-6; TRBD1 might be the D (5 bases). This CDR3 has 14 residues. The V end was cut by 6 bases, the J end by 8 bases, with 14 bases between. In germline, CDR1 is ENHRY, CDR2 SYGVKD. The CDR3 DNA reads as TGTGCCATCAGGCGCCAGGGCGACGATTCACCCCTCCACTTT. This encodes CAIRRQGDDSPLHF.

CDR3 in amino acids: CASSPRTGNSYEQYF. Here the CDR3 DNA reads TGTGCCAGTAGTCCTCGTACAGGGAACTCCTACGAGCAGTACTTC. The chain uses TRBV19 and TRBJ2-7; possible D gene TRBD1, 6 bases. There are 15 residues in the CDR3. The V gene's germline CDR1 is LNHDA and CDR2 SQIVND (reference sequence). V gave up 5 bases and J gave up 0 bases, with 14 bases separating them.

The rearrangement links TRBV28 to TRBJ1-1; 12 positions agree with TRBD1. The V and J ends lost 4 bases and 11 bases, in that order; junction bases with no gene match: 8. This CDR3 has 14 residues. CDR1 and CDR2 from the germline V gene are MDHEN and SYDVKM. The CDR3 sequence is CASSSPGTGGVAFF. CDR3 sequence (DNA): TGTGCCAGCAGTTCCCCCGGGACAGGGGGCGTCGCTTTCTTT.

This chain uses TRBV5-1 with TRBJ1-2; no reliable D call. CDR1 and CDR2 (germline): SGHRS, YFSETQ. The length of the CDR3 is 12 residues. The V end was cut by 5 bases, the J end by 8 bases, with 13 bases between. CDR3 DNA sequence: TGCGCCAGCAGTTATACAGCTACGGGCTACACCTTC. This codes for CASSYTATGYTF.

This clone is a singleton in its sample. The rearrangement joins TRBV5-4 to TRBJ2-5, with 8 bases that match TRBD2. The germline V gene has CDR1 SGHNT and CDR2 YYREEE (reference sequence). This CDR3 has 14 amino acids. Trimming cost V 2 bases and J 5 bases; bases outside gene matches: 5. The CDR3 bases are TGTGCCAGCAGCTTTGGACTAGCAAGGGAGACCCAGTACTTC. Encoded protein: CASSFGLARETQYF.

V gene TRBV6-1 combines with J gene TRBJ1-2, with D maybe TRBD1 (5 bases). With 5 bases removed from V and 8 bases from J, the gap between germline ends came to 18 bases. The CDR3 loop spans 14 amino acids. Germline V lookup: CDR1 MNHNS, CDR2 SASEGT. In DNA, the CDR3 is TGTGCCAGCAGTCAGCCCCCCGGGGCTCCCGGCTACACCTTC. Its translation is CASSQPPGAPGYTF.

The rearrangement uses TRBV6-1 and TRBJ1-5; D unclear. The CDR3 is 13 residues long. Per the germline V gene, CDR1 is MNHNS and CDR2 is SASEGT. Trimming stripped 6 bases from V and 5 bases from J, with 11 bases between. CDR3 region: CASRPDGYQPQHF. Here the CDR3 DNA reads TGTGCCAGCAGACCTGACGGTTATCAGCCCCAGCATTTT.

CDR3 region: CASSRPPERGGNEQFF. The CDR3 bases are TGTGCCAGCAGCCGACCCCCCGAGCGGGGGGGCAATGAGCAGTTCTTC. V and J are TRBV4-2 and TRBJ2-1; 10 bases are a match to TRBD2. The CDR3 length is 16 residues. The germline V gene encodes CDR1 LGHNA and CDR2 YNFKEQ. Trimming at V came to 4 bases and at J to 6 bases, leaving 9 bases not matched to a gene.

As regards this clone: Other DNA sequences in this specimen translate into the identical CDR3. CDR3 amino acids: CASSTGTGGEQYF. The CDR3, as DNA: TGTGCCAGTAGTACGGGGACAGGGGGCGAGCAGTACTTC. The rearrangement joins TRBV19 to TRBJ2-7; 11 nucleotides match TRBD1. CDR3 size: 13 residues. Germline V CDR1 and CDR2: LNHDA, SQIVND (reference sequence). Unmatched junction bases numbered 2, after V lost 4 bases and J lost 6 bases.